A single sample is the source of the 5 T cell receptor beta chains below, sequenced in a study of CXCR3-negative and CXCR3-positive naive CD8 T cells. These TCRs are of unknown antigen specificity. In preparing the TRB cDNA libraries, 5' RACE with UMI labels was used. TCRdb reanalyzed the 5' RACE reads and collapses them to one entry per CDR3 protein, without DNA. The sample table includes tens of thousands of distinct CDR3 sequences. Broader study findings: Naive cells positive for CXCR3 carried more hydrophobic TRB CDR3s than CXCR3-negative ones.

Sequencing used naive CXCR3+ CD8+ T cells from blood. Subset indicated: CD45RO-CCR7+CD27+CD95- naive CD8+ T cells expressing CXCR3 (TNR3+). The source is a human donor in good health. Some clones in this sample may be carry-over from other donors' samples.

The CDR3 reads CSAHGEGFSYEQYF. J is TRBJ2-7 and V is TRBV20-1; TCRdb reports TRBD2, a call that lacks DNA to check it against. Per germline, CDR1 DFQATT and CDR2 SNEGSKA (reference sequence). This CDR3 has 14 amino acids.

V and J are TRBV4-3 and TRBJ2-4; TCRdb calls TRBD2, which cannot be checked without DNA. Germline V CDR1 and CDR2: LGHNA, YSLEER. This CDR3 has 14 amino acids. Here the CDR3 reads CASSQGTATNIQYF.

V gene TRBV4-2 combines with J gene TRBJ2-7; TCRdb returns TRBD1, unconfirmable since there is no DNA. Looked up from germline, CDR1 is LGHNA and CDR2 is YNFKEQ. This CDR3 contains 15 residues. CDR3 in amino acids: CASSQGGGSSYEQYF.

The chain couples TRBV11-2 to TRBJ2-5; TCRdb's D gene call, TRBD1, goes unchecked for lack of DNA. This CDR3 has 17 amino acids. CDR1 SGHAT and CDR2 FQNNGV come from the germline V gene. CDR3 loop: CASTLWGTELYQETQYF.

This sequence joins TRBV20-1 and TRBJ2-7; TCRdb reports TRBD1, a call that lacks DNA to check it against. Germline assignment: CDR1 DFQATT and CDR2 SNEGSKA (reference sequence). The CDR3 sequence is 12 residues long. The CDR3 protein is CSTGSPEYEQYF.